The clone carrying this T cell receptor (beta chain) has a count of ten or more. CDR3 length: 14 residues. V lost 3 bases, J lost 7 bases, and 7 bases stayed unmatched. Germline V lookup: CDR1 DFQATT, CDR2 SNEGSKA (reference sequence). Unique molecular identifiers were incorporated into the prepared TCRbeta library. In TCRdb, the PCR reads were re-called with MiXCR into one record per CDR3 protein. The table records about 400,000 distinct CDR3 sequences, 20% of them present only once. The data derive from a study of T-cell reconstitution after alpha-beta-depleted transplantation in children. V usage is TRBV20-1 and J usage is TRBJ2-1; 9 nucleotides align to TRBD2. The origin of this receptor is a human donor who donated a stem cell graft to a child with acute myeloid leukemia. The sequences come from PBMCs from the stem cell graft donor, collected from the stem cell graft. The CDR3 DNA sequence: TGCAGTGCTAGCCGTAGCGGGAGAGGAAATGAGCAGTTCTTC. Amino acids: CSASRSGRGNEQFF.